Following are 27 T cell receptor beta chains from one sample sequenced in a study of cytomegalovirus exposure and HLA in healthy donors. TCRdb's copy holds only in-frame clones and misses some; the assay was immunoSEQ multiplex PCR. The sample includes some 60,000 clones, approximately 96% seen only once; the top ten take around 0.9%. Sequencing was performed on PBMCs. The receptors were gathered from a young man in good health and CMV-seronegative.

The chain has TRBV2 and TRBJ2-6, with TRBD1 identical over 10 bases. Per the germline V gene, CDR1 is SNHLY and CDR2 is FYNNEI. The CDR3 is made up of 17 amino acids. After removal of 7 bases from V and 2 bases from J, the junction contained 8 bases not matched to a gene. CDR3: CASTLTGGATGANVLTF. The CDR3 coding sequence is TGTGCCAGCACCTTGACAGGGGGCGCAACTGGGGCCAACGTCCTGACTTTC. Together with reference TRBV2 and TRBJ2-6, the CDR3 gives the full variable domain: EPEVTQTPSHQVTQMGQEVILRCVPISNHLYFYWYRQILGQKVEFLVSFYNNEISEKSEIFDDQFSVERPDGSNFTLKIRSTKLEDSAMYFCASTLTGGATGANVLTFGAGSRLTVL.

The chain couples TRBV9 to TRBJ2-1, with 8 bases fitting TRBD2. Germline CDR1 SGDLS, CDR2 YYNGEE. V lost 5 bases to trimming and J lost 2 bases; unmatched junction nucleotides: 6. The CDR3 contains 15 residues. Here the CDR3 reads CASSSGGTPYNEQFF. The CDR3 bases are TGTGCCAGCAGTTCGGGGGGGACCCCCTACAATGAGCAGTTCTTC.

The chain links TRBV7-2 to TRBJ1-4, with D tentatively TRBD1 (5 bases). V lost 5 bases to trimming and J lost 4 bases, with 23 bases between them. Germline values: CDR1 SGHTA, CDR2 FQGNSA. The CDR3 loop spans 18 amino acids. CDR3 sequence reads: CASSRQSVTQSNNEKLFF. CDR3 sequence (DNA): TGTGCCAGCAGCCGACAGTCGGTCACACAAAGCAATAATGAAAAACTGTTTTTT. The complete variable domain, with remaining parts taken from reference TRBV7-2 and TRBJ1-4, reads GAGVSQSPSNKVTEKGKDVELRCDPISGHTALYWYRQSLGQGLEFLIYFQGNSAPDKSGLPSDRFSAERTGGSVSTLTIQRTQQEDSAVYLCASSRQSVTQSNNEKLFFGSGTQLSVL.

The chain recombines TRBV28 with TRBJ1-1, with a tentative D call TRBD1 (6 bases). Germline V gene sequence: CDR1 MDHEN, CDR2 SYDVKM. Trimming took off 6 bases at V and 4 bases at J, with 12 bases between the two ends. The CDR3 totals 13 residues. The CDR3 here is CASRPQGGTEAFF. The CDR3 region has the DNA TGTGCCAGCAGGCCACAGGGCGGCACTGAAGCTTTCTTT.

The gene calls are TRBV7-6 and TRBJ2-5, with D tentatively TRBD1 (5 bases). Trimming took off 2 bases at V and 3 bases at J, with 10 bases between the two ends. CDR3 size: 14 residues. Germline values: CDR1 SGHVS, CDR2 FNYEAQ. DNA for the CDR3: TGTGCCAGCAGCTTATCTGGCAGGGAAGAGACCCAGTACTTC. This codes for CASSLSGREETQYF. The whole variable domain, remainder taken from reference TRBV7-6 and TRBJ2-5, is GAGVSQSPRYKVTKRGQDVALRCDPISGHVSLYWYRQALGQGPEFLTYFNYEAQQDKSGLPNDRFSAERPEGSISTLTIQRTEQRDSAMYRCASSLSGREETQYFGPGTRLLVL.

The rearrangement links TRBV10-1 to TRBJ2-2; D gene unclear. The CDR3 runs 12 residues. The germline CDR1 and CDR2 sequences are WNHNN and SYGVQD (reference sequence). Trimming cost V 6 bases and J 2 bases, with 4 bases left between them. CDR3 DNA: TGCGCCAGCAGCCATAACACCGGGGAGCTGTTTTTT. It codes for CASSHNTGELFF.

This chain links TRBV2 with TRBJ1-5; D is unclear. The CDR3 totals 14 residues. Germline V CDR1 and CDR2: SNHLY, FYNNEI. Trimming cost V 1 base and J 11 bases, with 15 bases left between them. CDR3 in DNA: TGTGCCAGCAGTGAAGAGACCCTGGGCCGGTCCCAGCATTTT. Protein sequence: CASSEETLGRSQHF. The variable domain in full, completed from reference TRBV2 and TRBJ1-5, reads EPEVTQTPSHQVTQMGQEVILRCVPISNHLYFYWYRQILGQKVEFLVSFYNNEISEKSEIFDDQFSVERPDGSNFTLKIRSTKLEDSAMYFCASSEETLGRSQHFGDGTRLSIL.

This chain connects TRBV14 to TRBJ1-3, with 8 nucleotides matching TRBD1. V lost 4 bases, J lost 4 bases, and 6 bases stayed unmatched. Germline V gene data show CDR1 as SGHDN and CDR2 as FVKESK. The CDR3 extends over 15 amino acids. DNA of the CDR3: TGTGCCAGCAGCCGATCGACAGGGGTAGGAAACACCATATATTTT. It specifies CASSRSTGVGNTIYF.

This clone appeared a single time. The V call is TRBV9, the J call TRBJ2-2; 10 nucleotides match TRBD2. The V and J ends lost 2 bases and 5 bases, in that order; junction bases with no gene match: 6. Germline V CDR1 and CDR2: SGDLS, YYNGEE. There are 16 residues in the CDR3. CDR3 DNA: TGTGCCAGCAGCGTCTCTAGCGGGAGTGAAACCGGGGAGCTGTTTTTT. It translates to CASSVSSGSETGELFF.

The V and J genes are TRBV7-2 and TRBJ2-5; D is possibly TRBD2 (5 bases). The CDR3 spans 16 residues. The ends were cut back, 5 bases at V and 1 base at J, with 17 bases in the middle. Germline assignment: CDR1 SGHTA and CDR2 FQGNSA. The CDR3 DNA reads as TGTGCCAGCAGCCCACCAAGGCTAGCTGGCCAAGAGACCCAGTACTTC. Its protein is CASSPPRLAGQETQYF.

The rearrangement links TRBV27 to TRBJ2-7; 15 bases are shared with TRBD2. The germline V gene encodes CDR1 MNHEY and CDR2 SMNVEV (reference sequence). V was pared by 0 bases and J by 0 bases, with 0 bases of the junction left unmatched. This CDR3 is 17 amino acids long. The CDR3 nucleotides read TGTGCCAGCAGTTTATCGGGACTAGCGGGGGGCTCCTACGAGCAGTACTTC. Its protein product is CASSLSGLAGGSYEQYF.

Here the CDR3 DNA reads TGCGCCAGCAGCCAACAAGCGGGAGTATCTGACGGGGAGCTGTTTTTT. Its protein is CASSQQAGVSDGELFF. This chain uses TRBV4-3 with TRBJ2-2; 8 nucleotides line up with TRBD2. The trim removed 2 bases at V and 7 bases at J, leaving 9 bases unmatched. Germline loops: CDR1 LGHNA, CDR2 YSLEER. This CDR3 comprises 16 residues.

The chain carries TRBV5-1 and TRBJ2-7; a weak D match, TRBD2 (5 bases). Germline assignment: CDR1 SGHRS and CDR2 YFSETQ. This CDR3 has 13 amino acids. Trimming left V 0 bases short and J 4 bases short, with 8 bases between. The CDR3 DNA reads as TGCGCCAGCAGCTTGGGCCGGACTTACGAGCAGTACTTC. Its translation is CASSLGRTYEQYF.

V gene TRBV5-6 combines with J gene TRBJ2-7; 7 bases are a match to TRBD2. The V segment lost 0 bases and the J segment 5 bases; nucleotides outside the gene matches: 8. Per the germline V gene, CDR1 is SGHDT and CDR2 is YYEEEE. This CDR3 is built from 15 residues. The chain's CDR3 is CASSLGVGRADEQYF. In DNA form, the CDR3 reads TGTGCCAGCAGCTTGGGGGTAGGGAGGGCCGACGAGCAGTACTTC.

This rearrangement joins TRBV7-9 to TRBJ2-1, with 10 nucleotides matching TRBD1. Germline CDR1 SEHNR, CDR2 FQNEAQ (reference sequence). After removal of 5 bases from V and 5 bases from J, the junction contained 6 bases not matched to a gene. The CDR3 is 15 amino acids. Here the CDR3 reads CASSNRQGAHNEQFF. Written as DNA, the CDR3 is TGTGCCAGCAGCAACCGACAGGGGGCGCACAATGAGCAGTTCTTC.

As DNA, the CDR3 is TGTGCCTGGAGCCTACTAGCGGGAGCCAGCACAGATACGCAGTATTTT. Its protein is CAWSLLAGASTDTQYF. This chain links TRBV30 with TRBJ2-3; 11 bases are a match to TRBD2. Germline assignment: CDR1 GTSNPN and CDR2 SVGIG (reference sequence). After removal of 3 bases from V and 0 bases from J, the junction contained 5 bases not matched to a gene. CDR3 length equals 16 residues.

V usage is TRBV27 and J usage is TRBJ2-5; D possibly corresponds to TRBD1 (6 bases). The CDR3 loop spans 13 amino acids. V gave up 1 base and J gave up 7 bases, with 10 bases separating them. Per the germline V gene, CDR1 is MNHEY and CDR2 is SMNVEV (reference sequence). CDR3 nucleotide sequence: TGTGCCAGCAGTTTATGGACAGAAGGGACCCAGTACTTC. Its protein is CASSLWTEGTQYF.

This clone was picked up one time. The chain couples TRBV21-1 to TRBJ2-7; the table's D call, TRBD2, was not checked against the DNA. TRBV21-1 is listed as a pseudogene. There are 17 residues in the CDR3. Here the CDR3 reads CASSKDGGLAASYEQYF. CDR3 DNA: TGTGCCAGCAGCAAAGACGGGGGACTAGCCGCGTCCTACGAGCAGTACTTC.

The V and J genes are TRBV6-8 and TRBJ2-1; 10 bases line up with TRBD2. Germline V gene sequence: CDR1 MNHGY, CDR2 SAAAGT. Germline trimming cut 6 bases from V and 6 bases from J; bases unmatched to any gene: 8. The CDR3 extends over 15 amino acids. CDR3 loop: CASRSGTSALNEQFF. The CDR3 DNA follows: TGTGCCAGCAGGTCCGGGACTAGCGCTCTCAATGAGCAGTTCTTC.

This rearrangement joins TRBV9 to TRBJ2-5, with 7 bases identical to TRBD2. V shed 0 bases and J 5 bases; nucleotides not matched to a gene: 4. The CDR3 has 14 residues. The germline gives CDR1 SGDLS, CDR2 YYNGEE. The CDR3 reads CASSVGLGGETQYF. The CDR3 DNA reads as TGTGCCAGCAGCGTAGGTCTGGGGGGGGAGACCCAGTACTTC.

The chain recombines TRBV10-2 with TRBJ2-7; TRBD1 matches at 7 bases. Germline V gene data show CDR1 as WSHSY and CDR2 as SAAADI. This CDR3 has 12 amino acids. J gave up 3 bases and V 6 bases, and 2 bases lay outside the gene matches. CDR3 DNA: TGCGCCAGCAGGGGGGACAGCTACGAGCAGTACTTC. Amino acids: CASRGDSYEQYF.

Comments on this clone: The junction departs from germline at one end; a sequencing error may be responsible. The V call is TRBV23-1, the J call TRBJ1-4, with 7 bases aligning to TRBD1. TRBV23-1 is placed among ORFs of uncertain function. The CDR3 extends over 15 amino acids. CDR3 sequence: CASSGLRRYRDRVCF. CDR3 in DNA: TGCGCCAGCAGTGGTTTACGGAGGTACCGGGACAGAGTTTGTTTT.

The count of this clone is one. The genes are TRBV7-9 and TRBJ2-2; 7 positions match TRBD1. The CDR3 has 17 residues. The germline V gene has CDR1 SEHNR and CDR2 FQNEAQ (reference sequence). Germline trimming cut 5 bases from V and 4 bases from J; bases unmatched to any gene: 13. The CDR3 here is CASSALGTEVGTGELFF. The CDR3 coding sequence is TGTGCCAGCAGCGCCCTTGGGACAGAAGTCGGCACCGGGGAGCTGTTTTTT. The variable domain in full, with the rest retrieved from reference TRBV7-9 and TRBJ2-2, is DTGVSQNPRHKITKRGQNVTFRCDPISEHNRLYWYRQTLGQGPEFLTYFQNEAQLEKSRLLSDRFSAERPKGSFSTLEIQRTEQGDSAMYLCASSALGTEVGTGELFFGEGSRLTVL.

V is TRBV11-1 and J is TRBJ1-1, with a possible D match to TRBD1 (5 bases). The CDR3 loop spans 13 amino acids. CDR1 is SGHAT, CDR2 FQDESV, per germline (reference sequence). The V and J ends lost 1 base and 5 bases respectively, with 8 bases between them. For the CDR3, the DNA is TGTGCCAGCAGCTTAGTCGCAGGGACTGAAGCTTTCTTT. Translated: CASSLVAGTEAFF.

The CDR3 protein is CASSPTSGSTDTQYF. The CDR3 region has the DNA TGTGCCAGCTCCCCTACTAGCGGGAGTACAGATACGCAGTATTTT. The genes are TRBV18 and TRBJ2-3, with TRBD2 matching 11 bases. Germline assignment: CDR1 KGHSH and CDR2 LQKENI. The V and J ends lost 6 bases and 3 bases, in that order; junction bases with no gene match: 5. This CDR3 is built from 15 residues.

This chain uses TRBV5-4 with TRBJ2-7, with 9 nucleotides matching TRBD1. Germline V gene data show CDR1 as SGHNT and CDR2 as YYREEE (reference sequence). V shed 4 bases and J 0 bases; nucleotides not matched to a gene: 14. The CDR3 runs to 18 residues. The CDR3 coding sequence is TGTGCCAGCAGCGTCATGACGATCCCGGGACAGGGCTCCTACGAGCAGTACTTC. Translation: CASSVMTIPGQGSYEQYF. Together with reference TRBV5-4 and TRBJ2-7, the CDR3 gives the full variable domain: ETGVTQSPTHLIKTRGQQVTLRCSSQSGHNTVSWYQQALGQGPQFIFQYYREEENGRGNFPPRFSGLQFPNYSSELNVNALELDDSALYLCASSVMTIPGQGSYEQYFGPGTRLTVT.

This clone was detected once. The CDR3 DNA is TGTGCCAGCAGTGACAACCCAGGATACCTTGTGGGCACTGAAGCTTTCTTT. Its protein is CASSDNPGYLVGTEAFF. V gene TRBV25-1 combines with J gene TRBJ1-1, with D unresolved. Per the germline V gene, CDR1 is MGHDK and CDR2 is SYGVNS. The CDR3 sequence is 17 residues long. V dropped 3 bases and J dropped 4 bases, with 21 bases sitting between them.